This entry features one T cell receptor beta chain sequence. The data belong to a study of blood T cell repertoires in COVID-19. The CDR3 runs to 17 residues. Trimming cost V 0 bases and J 2 bases; bases outside gene matches: 6. Germline values: CDR1 SGHNT, CDR2 YYREEE (reference sequence). Allocation to cohorts depended on clinical history reported by the participants. A case of COVID-19 had been met by exposed participants within 2 weeks before study entry. Assay: immunoSEQ multiplex PCR; the TCRdb copy retains only in-frame clones and omits some. The table shows some 300,000 clones, with roughly nine tenths occurring only once.

The J gene is TRBJ2-5, the V gene TRBV5-4; 11 bases map to TRBD2. Sequencing input: PBMCs or T cells enriched from blood (not recorded which). This receptor was taken from a woman in her fifties or sixties who had been exposed to COVID-19. CDR3 loop: CASSLAARLAGQETQYF. DNA for the CDR3: TGTGCCAGCAGCTTGGCTGCAAGACTAGCGGGGCAAGAGACCCAGTACTTC.